The present entry profiles one T cell receptor beta chain with its context. These data originate in a study of blood T cell repertoires in COVID-19. Methods used by the authors: Researchers report that nucleated cell counts were estimated from reference gene primer amplification. Profiling relied on immunoSEQ multiplex PCR, and the TCRdb table lists in-frame clones only, not all of them. The DNA was the basis for D and trimming; V, J and clone size are from that table. The table has more than 300,000 clones, about nine tenths seen once. Membership in each cohort depended on participant-reported clinical history. The recovered donors of Cohort 3 showed two negative PCRs, clearance, or symptom resolution. The ends lost 4 bases at V and 3 bases at J; junction bases unmatched: 15. The CDR3 is 19 amino acids. Germline CDR1 is SGHRS and CDR2 is YFSETQ.

The chain employs TRBV5-1 and TRBJ2-1, with 11 nucleotides matching TRBD1. The clonotype comes from a man in his thirties or forties who had recovered from COVID-19. Sequencing was carried out using PBMCs or T cells enriched from blood (not recorded which). The CDR3 sequence: CASSRPLAGQGVYYNEQFF. In DNA form, the CDR3 reads TGCGCCAGCAGCCGGCCCCTAGCGGGACAGGGGGTCTACTACAATGAGCAGTTCTTC.